This T cell receptor (beta chain) was retrieved from a study of regulatory T cells in long-lasting Graves disease. This clonotype was counted ten times or more. Arm-PCR of CDR3 regions with iRepertoire HTBI primers generated TCR beta libraries. MiXCR, run by TCRdb on the multiplex PCR reads, gives a single entry per CDR3 protein. The sample shows 550,000 to 700,000 distinct CDR3 sequences, around 16% of them seen only once. Per germline, CDR1 SEHNR and CDR2 FQNEAQ (reference sequence). Trimming pared 1 base from V and 0 bases from J, leaving 8 bases between. This CDR3 has 15 amino acids. Time point noted: newly diagnosed GD, antithyroid drugs for less than 3 months. Construction of the TCR library relied on RNA isolated from PBMCs. Another study also made use of these data, one on T cells in Graves' hyperthyroidism and ophthalmopathy.

The origin of this receptor is a man between 18 and 29 years old with Graves disease. The sample in question was peripheral blood mononuclear cells (PBMCs), obtained at new diagnosis, from a patient treated with antithyroid drugs. This chain connects TRBV7-9 to TRBJ2-3; weak D call: TRBD2 (6 bases). CDR3 DNA sequence: TGTGCCAGCAGCTTAGATCGGGAGAGCACAGATACGCAGTATTTT. It yields the protein CASSLDRESTDTQYF.